The TCR beta chain described here comes from a study of blood T cells in healthy people across ages. About this clonotype: Its antigen is not known.

The germline V and J ends were trimmed by 4 bases and 10 bases, with 12 bases remaining between them. This CDR3 contains 12 residues. Germline V CDR1 and CDR2: SGHTA, FQGTGA. Study-wide results and limits: Getting older went along with TCR beta diversity per million T cells dropping roughly linearly. Relative to aged donors, long-lived donors carried more naive CD4+ cells and displayed higher diversity. Unsorted PBMCs prevented conclusive naive versus antigen-experienced comparison.

The use of a sample-barcoded 5' primer and a J-beta primer mix characterized a second PCR of roughly 6 to 11 cycles. A single record per CDR3 protein comes from TCRdb applying MiXCR to the 5' RACE reads. The data show some 700,000 distinct CDR3 sequences, 43% seen once. The J gene is TRBJ2-3, the V gene TRBV7-3; no clear D gene. This receptor was taken from a woman aged 60-75 years in good health. The sample was blood. The CDR3 DNA reads as TGTGCCAGCAGCTCGGGCGGCGGCGCGCAGTATTTT. Translating gives CASSSGGGAQYF.